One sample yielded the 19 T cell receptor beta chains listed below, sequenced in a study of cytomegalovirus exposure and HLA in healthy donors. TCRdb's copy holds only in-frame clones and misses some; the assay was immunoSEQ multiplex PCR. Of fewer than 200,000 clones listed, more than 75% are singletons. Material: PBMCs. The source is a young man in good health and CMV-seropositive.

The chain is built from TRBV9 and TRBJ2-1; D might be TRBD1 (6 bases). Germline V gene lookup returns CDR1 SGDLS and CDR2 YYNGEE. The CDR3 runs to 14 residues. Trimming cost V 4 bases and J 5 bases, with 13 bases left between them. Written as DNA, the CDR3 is TGTGCCAGCAGCCCAGAGGGGGATCACAATGAGCAGTTCTTC. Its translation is CASSPEGDHNEQFF.

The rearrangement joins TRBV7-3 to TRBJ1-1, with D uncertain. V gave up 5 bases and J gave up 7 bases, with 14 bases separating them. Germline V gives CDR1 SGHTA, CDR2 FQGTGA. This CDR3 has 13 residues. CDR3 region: CASSQSPEVEAFF. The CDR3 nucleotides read TGTGCCAGCAGCCAAAGCCCCGAGGTTGAAGCTTTCTTT.

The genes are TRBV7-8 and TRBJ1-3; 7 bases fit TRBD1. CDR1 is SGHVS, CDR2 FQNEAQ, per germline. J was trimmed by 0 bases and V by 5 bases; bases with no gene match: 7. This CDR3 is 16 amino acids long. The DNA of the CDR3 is TGTGCCAGCAGCCCCTACAGGGGAAGCTCTGGAAACACCATATATTTT. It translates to CASSPYRGSSGNTIYF.

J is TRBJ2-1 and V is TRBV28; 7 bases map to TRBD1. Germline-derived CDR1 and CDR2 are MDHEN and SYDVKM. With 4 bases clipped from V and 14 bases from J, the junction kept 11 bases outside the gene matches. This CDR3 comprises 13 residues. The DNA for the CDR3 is TGTGCCAGCAGTTCCTACGGACAGGCGTATGAGTTCTTC. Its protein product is CASSSYGQAYEFF.

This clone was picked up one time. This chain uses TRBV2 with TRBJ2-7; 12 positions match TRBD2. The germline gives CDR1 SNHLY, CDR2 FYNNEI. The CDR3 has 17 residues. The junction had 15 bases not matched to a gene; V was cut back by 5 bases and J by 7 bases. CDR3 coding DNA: TGTGCCAGCAGTCGACCGCTAGCGGGAGGGCCGAGGGGAGAGCAGTACTTC. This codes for CASSRPLAGGPRGEQYF.

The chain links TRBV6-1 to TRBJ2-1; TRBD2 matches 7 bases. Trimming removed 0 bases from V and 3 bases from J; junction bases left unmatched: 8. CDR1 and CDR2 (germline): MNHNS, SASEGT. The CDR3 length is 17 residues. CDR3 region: CASSEARGNDFYNEQFF. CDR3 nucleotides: TGTGCCAGCAGTGAAGCGCGGGGGAATGACTTCTACAATGAGCAGTTCTTC.

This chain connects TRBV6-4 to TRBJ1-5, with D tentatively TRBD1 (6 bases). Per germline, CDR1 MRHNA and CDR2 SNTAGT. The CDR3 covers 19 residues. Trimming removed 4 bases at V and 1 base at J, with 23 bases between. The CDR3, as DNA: TGTGCCAGCAGTGCCAAAACTAGATACAGGGCTATGAGCAATCAGCCCCAGCATTTT. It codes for CASSAKTRYRAMSNQPQHF.

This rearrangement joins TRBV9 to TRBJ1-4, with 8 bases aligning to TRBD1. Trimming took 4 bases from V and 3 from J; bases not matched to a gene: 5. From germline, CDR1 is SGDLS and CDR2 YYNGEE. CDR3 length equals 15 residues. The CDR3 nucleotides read TGTGCCAGCAGCCCACAGGGGGAAGCTAATGAAAAACTGTTTTTT. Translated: CASSPQGEANEKLFF.

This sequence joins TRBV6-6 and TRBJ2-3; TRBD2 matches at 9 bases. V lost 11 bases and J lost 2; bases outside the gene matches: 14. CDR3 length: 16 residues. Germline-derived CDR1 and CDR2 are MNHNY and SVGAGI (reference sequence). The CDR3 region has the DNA TGTGCCGTGGGGCCGGCTAGCGGGGAATCCACAGATACGCAGTATTTT. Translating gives CAVGPASGESTDTQYF.

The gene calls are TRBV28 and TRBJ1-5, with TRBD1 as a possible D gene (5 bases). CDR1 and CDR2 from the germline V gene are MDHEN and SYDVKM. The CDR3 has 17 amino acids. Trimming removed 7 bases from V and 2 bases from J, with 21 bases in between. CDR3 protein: CASNPIVGGIGNQPQHF. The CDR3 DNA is TGTGCCAGCAATCCAATCGTGGGGGGGATAGGCAATCAGCCCCAGCATTTT.

The CDR3 DNA sequence: TGCGCCAGCAGCCTTAGACAGGGGAACAATGAGCAGTTCTTC. This encodes CASSLRQGNNEQFF. The genes are TRBV5-1 and TRBJ2-1, with 8 nucleotides matching TRBD1. Per germline, CDR1 SGHRS and CDR2 YFSETQ. The CDR3 contains 14 residues. J lost 5 bases, V lost 4 bases, and 5 bases had no gene match.

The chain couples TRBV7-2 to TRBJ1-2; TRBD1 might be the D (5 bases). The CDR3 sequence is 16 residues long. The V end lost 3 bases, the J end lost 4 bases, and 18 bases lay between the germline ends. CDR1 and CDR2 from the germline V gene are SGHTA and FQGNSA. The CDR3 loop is CASSFSGGAPTYGYTF. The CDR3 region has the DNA TGTGCCAGCAGCTTCAGTGGAGGGGCACCCACCTATGGCTACACCTTC. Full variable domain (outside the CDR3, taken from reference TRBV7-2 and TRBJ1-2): GAGVSQSPSNKVTEKGKDVELRCDPISGHTALYWYRQSLGQGLEFLIYFQGNSAPDKSGLPSDRFSAERTGGSVSTLTIQRTQQEDSAVYLCASSFSGGAPTYGYTFGSGTRLTVV.

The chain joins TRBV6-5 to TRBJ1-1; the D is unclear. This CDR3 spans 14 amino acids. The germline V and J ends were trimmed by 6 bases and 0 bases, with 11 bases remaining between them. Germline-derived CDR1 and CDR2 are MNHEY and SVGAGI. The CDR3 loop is CASRMFQMNTEAFF. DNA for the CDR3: TGTGCCAGCAGAATGTTTCAGATGAACACTGAAGCTTTCTTT.

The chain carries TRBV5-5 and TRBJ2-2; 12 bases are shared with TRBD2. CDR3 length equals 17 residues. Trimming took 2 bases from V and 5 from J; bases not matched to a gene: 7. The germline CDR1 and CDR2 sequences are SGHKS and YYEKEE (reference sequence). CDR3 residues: CASSLRLAGVKTGELFF. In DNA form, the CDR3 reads TGTGCCAGCAGCTTACGACTAGCGGGAGTAAAGACCGGGGAGCTGTTTTTT.

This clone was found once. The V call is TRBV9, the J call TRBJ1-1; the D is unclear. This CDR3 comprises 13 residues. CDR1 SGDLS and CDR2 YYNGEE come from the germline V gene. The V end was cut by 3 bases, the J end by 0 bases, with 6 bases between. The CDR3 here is CASSAELNTEAFF. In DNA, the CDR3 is TGTGCCAGCAGCGCCGAGCTGAACACTGAAGCTTTCTTT. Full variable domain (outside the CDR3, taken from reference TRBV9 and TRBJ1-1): DSGVTQTPKHLITATGQRVTLRCSPRSGDLSVYWYQQSLDQGLQFLIQYYNGEERAKGNILERFSAQQFPDLHSELNLSSLELGDSALYFCASSAELNTEAFFGQGTRLTVV.

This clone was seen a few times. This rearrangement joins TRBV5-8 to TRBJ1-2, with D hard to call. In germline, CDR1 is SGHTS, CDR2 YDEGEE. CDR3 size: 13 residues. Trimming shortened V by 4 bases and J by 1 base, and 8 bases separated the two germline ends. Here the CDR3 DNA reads TGTGCCAGCAGCACGGGGTTTAACTATGGCTACACCTTC. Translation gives CASSTGFNYGYTF. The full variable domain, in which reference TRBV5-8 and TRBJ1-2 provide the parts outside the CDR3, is EAGVTQSPTHLIKTRGQQATLRCSPISGHTSVYWYQQALGLGLQFLLWYDEGEERNRGNFPPRFSGRQFPNYSSELNVNALELEDSALYLCASSTGFNYGYTFGSGTRLTVV.

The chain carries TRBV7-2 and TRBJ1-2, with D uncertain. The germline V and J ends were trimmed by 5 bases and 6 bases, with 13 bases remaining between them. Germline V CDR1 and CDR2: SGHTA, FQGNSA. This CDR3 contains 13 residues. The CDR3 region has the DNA TGTGCCAGCAGCACCCCGACCGGGAATGGCTACACCTTC. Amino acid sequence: CASSTPTGNGYTF.

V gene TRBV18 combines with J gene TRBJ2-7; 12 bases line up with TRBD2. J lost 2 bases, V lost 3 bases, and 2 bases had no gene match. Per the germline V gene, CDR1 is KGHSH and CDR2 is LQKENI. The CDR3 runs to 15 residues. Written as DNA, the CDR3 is TGTGCCAGCTCACCCCGGACTAGCGGGACCTACGAGCAGTACTTC. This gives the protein CASSPRTSGTYEQYF. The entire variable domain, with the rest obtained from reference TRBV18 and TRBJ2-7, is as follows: NAGVMQNPRHLVRRRGQEARLRCSPMKGHSHVYWYRQLPEEGLKFMVYLQKENIIDESGMPKERFSAEFPKEGPSILRIQQVVRGDSAAYFCASSPRTSGTYEQYFGPGTRLTVT.

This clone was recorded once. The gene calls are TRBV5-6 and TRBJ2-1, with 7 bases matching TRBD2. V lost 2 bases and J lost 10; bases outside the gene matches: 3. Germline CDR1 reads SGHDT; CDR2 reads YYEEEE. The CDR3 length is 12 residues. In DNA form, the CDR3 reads TGTGCCAGCAGCTTCGGGGGGAGCGAGCAGTTCTTC. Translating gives CASSFGGSEQFF.